One sample yielded the 14 T cell receptor beta chains listed below, sequenced in a study of technical replicates of blood from a handful of donors. The assay was immunoSEQ multiplex PCR, and TCRdb's table has in-frame clones only and misses some. The sample lists about 79,000 clones, 75% to 95% occurring once. Sequenced sample: T cells isolated from PBMCs. These receptors all come from a human donor in good health. Some clones in this sample may be carry-over from other donors' samples.

This chain joins TRBV7-9 and TRBJ2-5; D gene ambiguous. The germline V gene encodes CDR1 SEHNR and CDR2 FQNEAQ (reference sequence). The CDR3 contains 13 residues. The ends were cut back, 5 bases at V and 1 base at J, with 8 bases in the middle. This chain's CDR3 is CASSDWSQETQYF. The DNA for the CDR3 is TGTGCCAGCAGCGACTGGTCCCAAGAGACCCAGTACTTC.

In its sample, this clone was seen a few times. V usage is TRBV9 and J usage is TRBJ1-1; perhaps TRBD1 as D (5 bases). Germline V gives CDR1 SGDLS, CDR2 YYNGEE. Trimming removed 5 bases from V and 5 bases from J, with 10 bases in between. The CDR3 runs to 12 residues. Here the CDR3 DNA reads TGTGCCAGCAGAGCACAGGAAACTGAAGCTTTCTTT. The encoded protein is CASRAQETEAFF.

This clone was seen only a few times. The gene calls are TRBV15 and TRBJ1-2; unclear D gene. Looked up from germline, CDR1 is LNHNV and CDR2 is YYDKDF (reference sequence). The CDR3 consists of 12 residues. The V end lost 1 base, the J end lost 6 bases, and 6 bases lay between the germline ends. This CDR3 is CATSRVQDGYTF. Written as DNA, the CDR3 is TGTGCCACCAGCAGAGTACAAGATGGCTACACCTTC.

V usage is TRBV4-2 and J usage is TRBJ2-5; 14 bases line up with TRBD2. Germline V gives CDR1 LGHNA, CDR2 YNFKEQ. V was clipped by 0 bases and J by 0 bases; unmatched bases: 6. This CDR3 has 19 amino acids. CDR3 in DNA: TGTGCCAGCAGCCAAGAAAGACTAGCGGGAGGGAACAACCAAGAGACCCAGTACTTC. Translated: CASSQERLAGGNNQETQYF.

The gene calls are TRBV5-4 and TRBJ2-3, with D maybe TRBD1 (5 bases). V gave up 1 base and J gave up 5 bases, with 11 bases separating them. In germline, CDR1 is SGHNT, CDR2 YYREEE (reference sequence). The CDR3 has 14 residues. Here the CDR3 reads CASSLKWGGDTQYF. The CDR3 DNA reads as TGTGCCAGCAGCTTGAAGTGGGGCGGAGATACGCAGTATTTT. Complete variable domain (other parts from reference TRBV5-4 and TRBJ2-3): ETGVTQSPTHLIKTRGQQVTLRCSSQSGHNTVSWYQQALGQGPQFIFQYYREEENGRGNFPPRFSGLQFPNYSSELNVNALELDDSALYLCASSLKWGGDTQYFGPGTRLTVL.

The chain recombines TRBV14 with TRBJ2-3, with TRBD2 as a possible D gene (6 bases). Germline CDR1 is SGHDN and CDR2 is FVKESK. The CDR3 spans 13 residues. V lost 4 bases to trimming and J lost 2 bases, with 7 bases between them. Here the CDR3 reads CASSRDFTDTQYF. In nucleotides, the CDR3 is TGTGCCAGCAGCCGGGACTTCACAGATACGCAGTATTTT.

The J gene is TRBJ1-1, the V gene TRBV4-1, with D possibly TRBD1 on 5 matching bases. Germline lookup yields CDR1 MGHRA and CDR2 YSYEKL. CDR3 length: 16 residues. V lost 4 bases and J 1 base, leaving 16 bases between the germline ends. CDR3 sequence: CASSLGEGFPNTEAFF. The CDR3 coding sequence is TGCGCCAGCAGCCTTGGGGAGGGGTTTCCGAACACTGAAGCTTTCTTT.

The J gene is TRBJ2-5, the V gene TRBV5-1; 8 bases are shared with TRBD2. V lost 4 bases, J lost 5 bases, and 7 bases stayed unmatched. CDR3 length equals 14 residues. The germline V gene encodes CDR1 SGHRS and CDR2 YFSETQ. The CDR3 region has the DNA TGCGCCAGCAGCCCCAGCGGGAGAGGGGAGACCCAGTACTTC. Amino acid sequence: CASSPSGRGETQYF.

The chain recombines TRBV19 with TRBJ1-1; D is undetermined. The CDR3 extends over 14 amino acids. Germline lookup yields CDR1 LNHDA and CDR2 SQIVND (reference sequence). V was clipped by 3 bases and J by 0 bases, with 8 bases between them. The CDR3 is CASSIWRLNTEAFF. CDR3 bases: TGTGCCAGTAGTATCTGGAGGTTGAACACTGAAGCTTTCTTT.

This sequence joins TRBV2 and TRBJ1-2; unclear D gene. Trimming removed 3 bases at V and 2 bases at J, with 13 bases between. CDR3 size: 15 residues. In germline, CDR1 is SNHLY, CDR2 FYNNEI. CDR3 region: CASSELSRSNYGYTF. The CDR3 DNA reads TGTGCCAGCAGTGAGCTTAGTCGGTCGAACTATGGCTACACCTTC.

This sequence joins TRBV28 and TRBJ1-5; D is undetermined. V dropped 2 bases and J dropped 11 bases, with 16 bases sitting between them. There are 14 residues in the CDR3. Looked up from germline, CDR1 is MDHEN and CDR2 is SYDVKM. As DNA, the CDR3 is TGTGCCAGCAGTTTAAAGGTCCCGAAGGAGGCCCAGCATTTT. Protein product: CASSLKVPKEAQHF. Drawing the rest from reference TRBV28 and TRBJ1-5, the complete variable domain is DVKVTQSSRYLVKRTGEKVFLECVQDMDHENMFWYRQDPGLGLRLIYFSYDVKMKEKGDIPEGYSVSREKKERFSLILESASTNQTSMYLCASSLKVPKEAQHFGDGTRLSIL.

The rearrangement joins TRBV4-1 to TRBJ1-3, with D perhaps matching TRBD1 (6 bases). The CDR3 extends over 14 amino acids. Germline V gene data show CDR1 as MGHRA and CDR2 as YSYEKL. Trimming removed 3 bases at V and 4 bases at J, with 10 bases between. This CDR3 reads CASSHTGMGNTIYF. CDR3 in DNA: TGCGCCAGCAGCCATACAGGGATGGGAAACACCATATATTTT.

This clone has a handful of counts. V and J are TRBV6-1 and TRBJ2-7; TRBD1 aligns across 7 bases. V was clipped by 2 bases and J by 2 bases; unmatched bases: 3. Germline CDR1 MNHNS, CDR2 SASEGT. The CDR3 has 14 amino acids. Written as DNA, the CDR3 is TGTGCCAGCAGTGAAACAGGGGCTACCTACGAGCAGTACTTC. It translates to CASSETGATYEQYF.

The chain has TRBV9 and TRBJ2-3, with 8 bases that match TRBD2. This CDR3 has 16 residues. Germline loops: CDR1 SGDLS, CDR2 YYNGEE. After removal of 0 bases from V and 3 bases from J, the junction contained 6 bases not matched to a gene. The CDR3 region has the DNA TGTGCCAGCAGCGTAGCCGGGCGGGAGGCGACAGATACGCAGTATTTT. Amino acids: CASSVAGREATDTQYF.